The 15 T cell receptor beta chains below come from one sample, sequenced in a study of blood T cell repertoires in COVID-19. Clones were read by immunoSEQ multiplex PCR, and TCRdb kept only the in-frame ones, dropping some. The sample lists approximately 50,000 clones, around 90% occurring once. What was sequenced was peripheral blood. These receptors came from a man aged 45 to 65 with active COVID-19.

The chain recombines TRBV27 with TRBJ2-7, with TRBD1 matching over 8 bases. Per germline, CDR1 MNHEY and CDR2 SMNVEV (reference sequence). Trimming took 6 bases from V and 3 from J; bases not matched to a gene: 7. CDR3 length: 14 amino acids. The CDR3 reads CASRTGQVLYEQYF. The DNA of the CDR3 is TGTGCCAGCAGAACGGGACAGGTTCTCTACGAGCAGTACTTC.

The chain is built from TRBV27 and TRBJ2-1; 7 bases are a match to TRBD2. J lost 9 bases, V lost 5 bases, and 13 bases had no gene match. The CDR3 loop spans 15 amino acids. Germline assignment: CDR1 MNHEY and CDR2 SMNVEV (reference sequence). The CDR3 region has the DNA TGTGCCAGCAGTCCTCGCTTCGGACTAGATACTGAGCAGTTCTTC. Its translation is CASSPRFGLDTEQFF.

The V and J genes are TRBV7-2 and TRBJ2-3; D uncertain. The CDR3 runs to 12 residues. Germline CDR1 reads SGHTA; CDR2 reads FQGNSA. With 5 bases removed from V and 3 bases from J, the gap between germline ends came to 6 bases. The CDR3 region is CASSPYTDTQYF. CDR3 DNA: TGTGCCAGCAGCCCGTATACAGATACGCAGTATTTT.

The gene calls are TRBV10-3 and TRBJ1-1; no reliable D call. Germline V CDR1 and CDR2: ENHRY, SYGVKD. The V gene lost 4 bases and the J gene lost 2 bases, with 14 bases spanning the gap. This CDR3 has 15 amino acids. The CDR3 nucleotides read TGTGCCATCAGTGTTCGGGAGGGTGGCAACACTGAAGCTTTCTTT. This gives the protein CAISVREGGNTEAFF.

CDR3 DNA: TGTGCCAGCAGTTACGCGGGAGTAAAACGCAATGAGCAGTTCTTC. This gives the protein CASSYAGVKRNEQFF. The chain employs TRBV6-2 or TRBV6-3 and TRBJ2-1; 7 positions match TRBD2. This CDR3 spans 15 amino acids. From germline, CDR1 is MNHEY and CDR2 SVGEGT. J gave up 6 bases and V 2 bases, and 7 bases lay outside the gene matches.

J is TRBJ2-1 and V is TRBV28, with D maybe TRBD2 (7 bases). Deletions cut 3 bases from V and 7 bases from J, with 10 bases between. Germline CDR1 and CDR2: MDHEN and SYDVKM. The CDR3 consists of 13 residues. In DNA, the CDR3 is TGTGCCAGCAGTTTCGGGGGGCTAAATGAGCAGTTCTTC. Encoded protein: CASSFGGLNEQFF.

This clone is a singleton in its sample. For the CDR3, the DNA is TGTGCCAGCAGCCTACCGGGAATCCCTGTTAACTATGGCTACACCTTC. Its protein is CASSLPGIPVNYGYTF. V and J are TRBV28 and TRBJ1-2, with D unclear. This CDR3 comprises 16 residues. V was clipped by 6 bases and J by 1 base, with 18 bases between them. The germline CDR1 and CDR2 sequences are MDHEN and SYDVKM.

The V and J genes are TRBV6-2 or TRBV6-3 and TRBJ2-3; a possible D gene is TRBD1 (5 bases). The CDR3 contains 15 residues. V lost 4 bases, J lost 3 bases, and 14 bases lay in between. Per the germline V gene, CDR1 is MNHEY and CDR2 is SVGEGT. For the CDR3, the DNA is TGTGCCAGCAGTTCAAGGGGATCCGAAACAGATACGCAGTATTTT. This gives the protein CASSSRGSETDTQYF.

The V call is TRBV4-1, the J call TRBJ1-2, with D possibly TRBD1 on 6 matching bases. Germline V gene sequence: CDR1 MGHRA, CDR2 YSYEKL. The CDR3 runs to 15 residues. The ends were cut back, 0 bases at V and 8 bases at J, with 16 bases in the middle. The CDR3 reads CASSQDERQAGGYTF. CDR3 in DNA: TGCGCCAGCAGCCAAGATGAGAGACAGGCGGGCGGCTACACCTTC.

This clone showed up just a few times. V gene TRBV7-2 combines with J gene TRBJ2-2, with D unresolved. V lost 0 bases, J lost 1 base, and 3 bases lay in between. CDR1 and CDR2 (germline): SGHTA, FQGNSA. This CDR3 region has 14 residues. The CDR3 nucleotides are TGTGCCAGCAGCTTAGCCAGGAACACCGGGGAGCTGTTTTTT. Translation: CASSLARNTGELFF.

The rearrangement uses TRBV6-1 and TRBJ1-2; 8 positions agree with TRBD1. The CDR3 extends over 16 amino acids. V was clipped by 3 bases and J by 0 bases; unmatched bases: 6. The germline V gene has CDR1 MNHNS and CDR2 SASEGT. The CDR3 DNA follows: TGTGCCAGCAGTGAGGATTACAGGGGGTCTAACTATGGCTACACCTTC. It encodes CASSEDYRGSNYGYTF.

The chain has TRBV5-1 and TRBJ1-1; tentatively, D is TRBD1 (5 bases). This CDR3 has 14 amino acids. With 2 bases removed from V and 4 bases from J, the gap between germline ends came to 12 bases. From germline, CDR1 is SGHRS and CDR2 YFSETQ. The CDR3 loop reads CASSLGSGGTEAFF. CDR3 bases: TGCGCCAGCAGCTTAGGCTCGGGGGGCACTGAAGCTTTCTTT.

The chain uses TRBV6-2 or TRBV6-3 and TRBJ2-1, with 7 bases that match TRBD2. CDR1 and CDR2 from the germline V gene are MNHEY and SVGEGT. With V trimmed by 0 bases and J by 5 bases, 16 bases remained unmatched. The CDR3 has 19 residues. CDR3 bases: TGTGCCAGCAGTTACTCGAGGAAGGACCGTCTAGCGGCGAACAATGAGCAGTTCTTC. Protein product: CASSYSRKDRLAANNEQFF.

The chain recombines TRBV4-1 with TRBJ2-3; 7 bases match TRBD2. CDR3 length: 17 residues. Germline V lookup: CDR1 MGHRA, CDR2 YSYEKL. J was trimmed by 4 bases and V by 1 base; bases with no gene match: 11. The CDR3 region is CASSQGSGGGPADTQYF. The CDR3 DNA reads as TGCGCCAGCAGCCAAGGAAGTGGGGGAGGGCCTGCAGATACGCAGTATTTT.

The chain combines TRBV7-8 with TRBJ2-3; D unresolved. CDR3 size: 17 residues. Germline V CDR1 and CDR2: SGHVS, FQNEAQ. Trimming took off 2 bases at V and 2 bases at J, with 17 bases between the two ends. The CDR3 spells CASSLPTSSLSTDTQYF. The DNA for the CDR3 is TGTGCCAGCAGCTTACCCACTTCTAGTTTGTCCACAGATACGCAGTATTTT.